The 4 T cell receptor beta chains given below trace back to one sample, sequenced in a study of cytomegalovirus exposure and HLA in healthy donors. Vbeta (60) and Jbeta (13) primers were used in the PCR. The table came from immunoSEQ multiplex PCR; TCRdb's copy has only in-frame clones and leaves some out. The sample carries about 130,000 clones, about four fifths recorded once. Sequenced sample: PBMCs. The source of these receptors is a middle-aged woman in good health and CMV-seronegative.

The chain recombines TRBV4-2 with TRBJ2-7, with 11 bases matching TRBD1. V lost 4 bases to trimming and J lost 6 bases; unmatched junction nucleotides: 2. Germline V gives CDR1 LGHNA, CDR2 YNFKEQ. The CDR3 runs to 13 residues. The CDR3 is CASSRDRGGEQYF. CDR3 DNA: TGTGCCAGCAGCCGGGACAGGGGGGGCGAGCAGTACTTC.

This clone was seen only a few times. The chain employs TRBV7-9 and TRBJ2-4; a possible D gene is TRBD1 (5 bases). Germline CDR1 is SEHNR and CDR2 is FQNEAQ (reference sequence). CDR3 length equals 14 residues. Trimming removed 5 bases from V and 5 bases from J, with 13 bases in between. The CDR3 region is CASSPPQTENIQYF. The CDR3 DNA sequence: TGTGCCAGCAGCCCCCCCCAGACAGAAAACATTCAGTACTTC.

The V call is TRBV2, the J call TRBJ1-4, with TRBD1 identical over 7 bases. Germline V lookup: CDR1 SNHLY, CDR2 FYNNEI. The CDR3 runs to 14 residues. V was pared by 5 bases and J by 10 bases, with 10 bases of the junction left unmatched. The CDR3 nucleotides read TGTGCCAGCAGTCCGCACGAGGGGGCGCGAAAACTGTTTTTT. Residues: CASSPHEGARKLFF.

The rearrangement links TRBV4-2 to TRBJ1-1, with 8 bases lining up with TRBD1. V shed 4 bases and J 0 bases; nucleotides not matched to a gene: 7. Germline V gives CDR1 LGHNA, CDR2 YNFKEQ. The CDR3 loop spans 16 amino acids. The chain's CDR3 is CASSRRQGPLNTEAFF. CDR3 DNA: TGTGCCAGCAGCCGACGACAGGGGCCCTTGAACACTGAAGCTTTCTTT.